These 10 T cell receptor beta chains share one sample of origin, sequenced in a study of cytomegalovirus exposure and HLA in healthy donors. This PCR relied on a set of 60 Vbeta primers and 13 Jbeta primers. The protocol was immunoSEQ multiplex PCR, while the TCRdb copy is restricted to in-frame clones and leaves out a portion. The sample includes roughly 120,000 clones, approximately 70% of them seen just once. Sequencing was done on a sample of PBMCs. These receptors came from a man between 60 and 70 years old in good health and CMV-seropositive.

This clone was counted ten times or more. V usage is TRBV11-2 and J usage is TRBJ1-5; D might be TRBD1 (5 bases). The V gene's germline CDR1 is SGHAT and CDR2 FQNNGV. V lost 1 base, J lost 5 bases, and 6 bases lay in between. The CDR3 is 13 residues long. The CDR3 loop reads CASSLVQDQPQHF. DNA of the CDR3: TGTGCCAGCAGCTTAGTACAGGATCAGCCCCAGCATTTT.

The DNA for the CDR3 is TGTGCCAGCATCGGACAGGGGCGGAACGAGCAGTACTTC. Translation: CASIGQGRNEQYF. The chain is built from TRBV6-5 and TRBJ2-7; TRBD1 agrees at 9 bases. Losses at the gene ends were 7 bases for V and 5 bases for J; bases not matched to a gene: 6. The germline CDR1 and CDR2 sequences are MNHEY and SVGAGI. The CDR3 runs 13 residues.

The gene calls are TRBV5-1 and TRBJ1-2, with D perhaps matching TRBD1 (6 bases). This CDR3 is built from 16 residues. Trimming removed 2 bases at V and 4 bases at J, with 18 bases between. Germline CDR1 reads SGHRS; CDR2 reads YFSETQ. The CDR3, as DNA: TGCGCCAGCAGCTTACAGACAGGCTCTAGCGGCTATGGCTACACCTTC. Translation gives CASSLQTGSSGYGYTF.

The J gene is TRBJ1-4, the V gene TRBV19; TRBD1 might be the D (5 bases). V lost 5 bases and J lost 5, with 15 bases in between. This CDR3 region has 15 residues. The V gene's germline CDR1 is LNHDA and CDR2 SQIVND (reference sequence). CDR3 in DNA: TGTGCCAGTAGTCCGGCGGCGGGGGGAAATGAAAAACTGTTTTTT. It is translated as CASSPAAGGNEKLFF.

CDR3 bases: TGTGCCAGCAGCTTCTTGCGGGGGGGCAACAATGAGCAGTTCTTC. Translating it yields CASSFLRGGNNEQFF. The rearrangement links TRBV7-9 to TRBJ2-1, with TRBD2 identical over 9 bases. The germline CDR1 and CDR2 sequences are SEHNR and FQNEAQ (reference sequence). The V and J ends lost 3 bases and 5 bases, in that order; junction bases with no gene match: 5. The CDR3 is 15 amino acids.

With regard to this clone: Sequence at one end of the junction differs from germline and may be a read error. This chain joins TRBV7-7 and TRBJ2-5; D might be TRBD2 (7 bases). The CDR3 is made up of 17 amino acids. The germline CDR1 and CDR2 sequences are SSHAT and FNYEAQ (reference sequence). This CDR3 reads CASSFGAGAPGEETQYF. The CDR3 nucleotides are TGTGCTAGCAGCTTCGGGGCGGGGGCCCCGGGAGAAGAGACCCAGTACTTC.

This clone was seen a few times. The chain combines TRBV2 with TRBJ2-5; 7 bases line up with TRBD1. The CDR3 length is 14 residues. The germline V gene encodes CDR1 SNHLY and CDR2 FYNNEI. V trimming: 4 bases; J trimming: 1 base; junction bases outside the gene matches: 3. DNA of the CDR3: TGTGCCAGCAGTGTGTCAGGGGGCCAAGAGACCCAGTACTTC. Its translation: CASSVSGGQETQYF.

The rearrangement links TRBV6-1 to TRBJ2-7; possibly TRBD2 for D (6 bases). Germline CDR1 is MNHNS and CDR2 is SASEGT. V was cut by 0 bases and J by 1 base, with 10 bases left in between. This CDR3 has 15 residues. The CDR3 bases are TGTGCCAGCAGTGAAGCAGTGGCGGGGTCCTACGAGCAGTACTTC. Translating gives CASSEAVAGSYEQYF.

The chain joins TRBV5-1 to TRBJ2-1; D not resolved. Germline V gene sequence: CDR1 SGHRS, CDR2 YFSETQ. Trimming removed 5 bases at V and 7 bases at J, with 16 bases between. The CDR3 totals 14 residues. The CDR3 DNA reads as TGCGCCAGCAGTATTGCTGCGACTGAGAATGAGCAGTTCTTC. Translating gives CASSIAATENEQFF.

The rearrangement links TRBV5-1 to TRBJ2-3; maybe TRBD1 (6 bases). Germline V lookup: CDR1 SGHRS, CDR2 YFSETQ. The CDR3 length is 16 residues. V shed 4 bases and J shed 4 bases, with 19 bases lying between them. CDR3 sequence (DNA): TGCGCCAGCAGCCAACAACCGGGACACGCCGCAGATACGCAGTATTTT. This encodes CASSQQPGHAADTQYF.